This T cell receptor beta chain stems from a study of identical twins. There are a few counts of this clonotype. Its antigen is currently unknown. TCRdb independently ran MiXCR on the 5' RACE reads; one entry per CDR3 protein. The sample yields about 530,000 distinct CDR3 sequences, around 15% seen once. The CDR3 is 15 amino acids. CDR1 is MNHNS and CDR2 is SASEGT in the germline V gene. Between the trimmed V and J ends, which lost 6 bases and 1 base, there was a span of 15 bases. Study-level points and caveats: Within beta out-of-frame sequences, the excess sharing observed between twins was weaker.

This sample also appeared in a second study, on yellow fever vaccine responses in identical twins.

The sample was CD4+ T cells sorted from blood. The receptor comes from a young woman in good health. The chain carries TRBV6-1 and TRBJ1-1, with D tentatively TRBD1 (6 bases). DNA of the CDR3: TGTGCCAGCAGAGGAGAGACAGGCCCGAACACTGAAGCTTTCTTT. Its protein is CASRGETGPNTEAFF.